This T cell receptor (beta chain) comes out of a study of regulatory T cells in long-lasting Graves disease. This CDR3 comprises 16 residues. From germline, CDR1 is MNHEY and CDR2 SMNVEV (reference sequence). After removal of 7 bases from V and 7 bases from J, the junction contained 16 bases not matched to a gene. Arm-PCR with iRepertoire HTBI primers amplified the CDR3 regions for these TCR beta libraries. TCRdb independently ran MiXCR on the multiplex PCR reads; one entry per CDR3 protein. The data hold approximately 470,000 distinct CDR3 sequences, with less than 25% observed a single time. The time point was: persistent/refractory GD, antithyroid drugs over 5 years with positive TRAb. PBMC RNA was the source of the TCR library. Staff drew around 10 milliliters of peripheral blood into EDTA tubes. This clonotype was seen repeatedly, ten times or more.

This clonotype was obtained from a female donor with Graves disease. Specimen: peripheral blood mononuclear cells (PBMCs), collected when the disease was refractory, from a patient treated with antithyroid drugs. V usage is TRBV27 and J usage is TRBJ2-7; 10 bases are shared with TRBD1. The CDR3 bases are TGTGCCAGCAAGATTCTTAGCCGGGACAGGGGAGGGGAGCAGTACTTC. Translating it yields CASKILSRDRGGEQYF.